The rows below give T cell receptor beta chains drawn from one sample of a study of shared clonotypes between healthy human individuals. Sequencing used immunoSEQ multiplex PCR; TCRdb keeps in-frame clones, though not all of them. The table lists 1.4 million or so clones, about 98.5% of them singletons, with 0.36% in the top ten. The sample was naive CD4+ T cells sorted from blood. The receptors were sampled from a man younger than 45 in good health. The CDR3 runs from the conserved cysteine through the conserved F or W. The D gene is left open where the match is weak. The listing skips clone size in some rows; elsewhere it reads once, few, many or a size class.

d_call: .; j_call: TRBJ2-5; clone_size: .; v_call: TRBV5-5; cdr3_nt: TGTGCCAGCAGCTTGGACAGGCTATGGGAGACCCAGTACTTC; cdr3_aa: CASSLDRLWETQYF
d_call: .; j_call: TRBJ2-1; clone_size: .; v_call: TRBV7-3; cdr3_nt: TGTGCCAGCAGCGAAAGCGGGCTTAATGAGCAGTTCTTC; cdr3_aa: CASSESGLNEQFF
d_call: TRBD1; j_call: TRBJ2-5; clone_size: .; v_call: TRBV19; cdr3_nt: TGTGCCAGTAGTAGTCATACCGGGACAGGGGGCGATGAGACCCAGTACTTC; cdr3_aa: CASSSHTGTGGDETQYF
d_call: .; j_call: TRBJ1-5; clone_size: once; v_call: TRBV18; cdr3_nt: TGTGCCAGCTCACCACCTTCCGGGGGTCAGCCCCAGCATTTT; cdr3_aa: CASSPPSGGQPQHF
d_call: .; j_call: TRBJ1-5; clone_size: .; v_call: TRBV19; cdr3_nt: TGTGCCAGTAGTATAGATCCACCGGGCCCCGGTAGCAATCAGCCCCAGCATTTT; cdr3_aa: CASSIDPPGPGSNQPQHF
d_call: TRBD2; j_call: TRBJ2-3; clone_size: .; v_call: TRBV5-4; cdr3_nt: TGTGCCAGCAGCTTGGGCCCCACTAGCGGACAGTATTTT; cdr3_aa: CASSLGPTSGQYF
d_call: TRBD2; j_call: TRBJ2-7; clone_size: .; v_call: TRBV28; cdr3_nt: TGTGCCAGCAGGACACTAGCGGGAGGCCCAACCTACGAGCAGTACTTC; cdr3_aa: CASRTLAGGPTYEQYF
d_call: TRBD2; j_call: TRBJ2-1; clone_size: .; v_call: TRBV29-1; cdr3_nt: TGCAGCGGGCTAGCGGGAATCGGATATGAGCAGTTCTTC; cdr3_aa: CSGLAGIGYEQFF
d_call: .; j_call: TRBJ2-1; clone_size: .; v_call: TRBV14; cdr3_nt: TGTGCCAGCAGCTCCGGGAGATTTGCCTACAATGAGCAGTTCTTC; cdr3_aa: CASSSGRFAYNEQFF
d_call: TRBD2; j_call: TRBJ2-7; clone_size: .; v_call: TRBV7-8; cdr3_nt: TGTGCCAGCAGCTTAATAGCGGGTCTCGGCTACGAGCAGTACTTC; cdr3_aa: CASSLIAGLGYEQYF
d_call: .; j_call: TRBJ2-3; clone_size: .; v_call: TRBV11-3; cdr3_nt: TGTGCCAGCAGCTTAGAAGGGGGAGATACGCAGTATTTT; cdr3_aa: CASSLEGGDTQYF
d_call: .; j_call: TRBJ2-7; clone_size: .; v_call: TRBV28; cdr3_nt: TGTGCCAGCAGGGGTCTGGGGGGCTCCTACGAGCAGTACTTC; cdr3_aa: CASRGLGGSYEQYF
d_call: .; j_call: TRBJ2-1; clone_size: once; v_call: TRBV5-1; cdr3_nt: TGCGCCAGCAGCCCCCCCGGGACTCCGTACAATGAGCAGTTCTTC; cdr3_aa: CASSPPGTPYNEQFF